This T cell receptor (beta chain) was captured in a study of T cell responses to AZD1222 COVID-19 vaccine. Libraries were prepared by immunoSEQ multiplex PCR; TCRdb keeps only in-frame clonotypes and omits some of them. The sample consists of roughly 150,000 clones, roughly 90% of them appearing once. In germline, CDR1 is SGHDN, CDR2 FVKESK. Deletions cut 1 base from V and 0 bases from J, with 10 bases between. The CDR3 consists of 16 residues. The source material was peripheral blood, sampled 28 days after the second AZD1222 dose. The chain uses TRBV14 and TRBJ1-3; no clear D gene. This TCR came from an adult who received the AZD1222 COVID-19 vaccine. The CDR3 protein is CASSQAHTGSGNTIYF. For the CDR3, the DNA is TGTGCCAGCAGCCAAGCCCACACGGGCTCTGGAAACACCATATATTTT.